The 28 T cell receptor beta chains reported below all come from one sample, sequenced in a study of OX40 agonist ivuxolimab in advanced cancers. Some clones are missing from TCRdb's copy, which holds only in-frame ones; the method was immunoSEQ multiplex PCR. The sample consists of about 68,000 clones, roughly four fifths of them appearing once. Sequenced here: CD4+ or CD8+ T cells sorted from blood, sampled in a trial of the OX40 agonist ivuxolimab. The receptor set was obtained from an adult with an advanced solid tumor such as melanoma, head and neck, liver or kidney cancer.

The rearrangement links TRBV4-3 to TRBJ2-2; D ambiguous. This CDR3 spans 18 amino acids. Germline CDR1 and CDR2: LGHNA and YSLEER. Trimming left V 0 bases short and J 4 bases short, with 18 bases between. The CDR3 DNA reads TGCGCCAGCAGCCAAGATCCGCCTTCTAGGGTCGGCACCGGGGAGCTGTTTTTT. The encoded protein is CASSQDPPSRVGTGELFF.

V gene TRBV2 combines with J gene TRBJ2-5, with TRBD2 matching over 9 bases. J gave up 2 bases and V 8 bases, and 3 bases lay outside the gene matches. This CDR3 is 13 amino acids long. Germline V gives CDR1 SNHLY, CDR2 FYNNEI. The CDR3 sequence is CASRLAEQETQYF. CDR3 nucleotide sequence: TGTGCCAGCCGACTAGCGGAGCAAGAGACCCAGTACTTC. The whole variable domain, filled in from reference TRBV2 and TRBJ2-5, reads EPEVTQTPSHQVTQMGQEVILRCVPISNHLYFYWYRQILGQKVEFLVSFYNNEISEKSEIFDDQFSVERPDGSNFTLKIRSTKLEDSAMYFCASRLAEQETQYFGPGTRLLVL.

This chain uses TRBV11-2 with TRBJ2-3, with D maybe TRBD1 (5 bases). Germline V CDR1 and CDR2: SGHAT, FQNNGV. The CDR3 consists of 13 residues. V was shortened by 1 base and J by 10 bases, with 12 bases between the two germline ends. The CDR3 DNA reads TGTGCCAGCAGCTTAGGGGGCCCAGGGTCGCAGTATTTT. This codes for CASSLGGPGSQYF.

The chain combines TRBV18 with TRBJ2-3; 9 bases align to TRBD1. V shed 3 bases and J 0 bases; nucleotides not matched to a gene: 16. The CDR3 has 20 residues. Germline values: CDR1 KGHSH, CDR2 LQKENI. CDR3 DNA sequence: TGTGCCAGCTCACCGGGCGTTCGTACAGGGGGCCGACTTAGCACAGATACGCAGTATTTT. It specifies CASSPGVRTGGRLSTDTQYF.

This chain joins TRBV7-2 and TRBJ2-1, with 8 nucleotides matching TRBD1. CDR3 length: 15 residues. The V gene end was trimmed by 1 base and the J gene end by 4 bases; junction bases not matched to a gene: 3. Germline CDR1 and CDR2: SGHTA and FQGNSA. In nucleotides, the CDR3 is TGTGCCAGCAGCTTAGGGACAGGGTTTTACAATGAGCAGTTCTTC. Residues: CASSLGTGFYNEQFF. The complete variable domain, with remaining parts taken from reference TRBV7-2 and TRBJ2-1, reads GAGVSQSPSNKVTEKGKDVELRCDPISGHTALYWYRQSLGQGLEFLIYFQGNSAPDKSGLPSDRFSAERTGGSVSTLTIQRTQQEDSAVYLCASSLGTGFYNEQFFGPGTRLTVL.

V is TRBV9 and J is TRBJ2-5; 7 bases fit TRBD1. This CDR3 is 15 amino acids long. J gave up 5 bases and V 0 bases, and 7 bases lay outside the gene matches. Germline CDR1 is SGDLS and CDR2 is YYNGEE. CDR3 sequence: CASSVEGVRGETQYF. In DNA, the CDR3 is TGTGCCAGCAGCGTAGAAGGAGTCAGGGGGGAGACCCAGTACTTC.

This chain connects TRBV19 to TRBJ1-5, with 12 bases fitting TRBD1. The CDR3 extends over 16 amino acids. Trimming cost V 5 bases and J 4 bases; bases outside gene matches: 6. Germline V gives CDR1 LNHDA, CDR2 SQIVND (reference sequence). This chain's CDR3 is CASSSRDRGLNQPQHF. The CDR3 coding sequence is TGTGCCAGTAGTTCCCGGGACAGGGGGCTTAATCAGCCCCAGCATTTT. Full variable domain (outside the CDR3, taken from reference TRBV19 and TRBJ1-5): DGGITQSPKYLFRKEGQNVTLSCEQNLNHDAMYWYRQDPGQGLRLIYYSQIVNDFQKGDIAEGYSVSREKKESFPLTVTSAQKNPTAFYLCASSSRDRGLNQPQHFGDGTRLSIL.

The rearrangement uses TRBV9 and TRBJ1-2, with 7 bases lining up with TRBD1. The CDR3 contains 13 residues. V was pared by 2 bases and J by 13 bases, with 11 bases of the junction left unmatched. Per germline, CDR1 SGDLS and CDR2 YYNGEE. The CDR3 sequence is CASSVWGTEGSTF. DNA for the CDR3: TGTGCCAGCAGCGTGTGGGGGACAGAGGGATCCACCTTC. Using reference TRBV9 and TRBJ1-2 for the parts outside the CDR3, the full variable domain is DSGVTQTPKHLITATGQRVTLRCSPRSGDLSVYWYQQSLDQGLQFLIQYYNGEERAKGNILERFSAQQFPDLHSELNLSSLELGDSALYFCASSVWGTEGSTFGSGTRLTVV.

This clone was counted only a few times. The chain carries TRBV9 and TRBJ2-3; D is ambiguous. Trimming cost V 3 bases and J 0 bases, with 8 bases left between them. The V gene's germline CDR1 is SGDLS and CDR2 YYNGEE. The CDR3 has 14 residues. CDR3 loop: CASSARASTDTQYF. CDR3 in DNA: TGTGCCAGCAGCGCCCGCGCTAGCACAGATACGCAGTATTTT. The entire variable domain, with the rest obtained from reference TRBV9 and TRBJ2-3, is as follows: DSGVTQTPKHLITATGQRVTLRCSPRSGDLSVYWYQQSLDQGLQFLIQYYNGEERAKGNILERFSAQQFPDLHSELNLSSLELGDSALYFCASSARASTDTQYFGPGTRLTVL.

Here the CDR3 DNA reads TGTGCCAGCTCACCAGCGGGACAGGGTAGTAGGGCCAATCAGCCCCAGCATTTT. Amino acid sequence: CASSPAGQGSRANQPQHF. The chain employs TRBV18 and TRBJ1-5; 9 nucleotides agree with TRBD1. CDR1 and CDR2 (germline): KGHSH, LQKENI. CDR3 length equals 18 residues. The trim removed 2 bases at V and 3 bases at J, leaving 11 bases unmatched.

The rearrangement uses TRBV30 and TRBJ2-1; D possibly corresponds to TRBD2 (7 bases). The V and J ends lost 3 bases and 10 bases respectively, with 19 bases between them. The V gene's germline CDR1 is GTSNPN and CDR2 SVGIG (reference sequence). The CDR3 contains 14 residues. DNA of the CDR3: TGTGCCTGGAGATCTGCGGGGGCCGCGGGGGAGCAGTTCTTC. Translating it yields CAWRSAGAAGEQFF.

This clone was observed a few times. The V call is TRBV4-2, the J call TRBJ2-1, with D tentatively TRBD2 (7 bases). The germline V gene encodes CDR1 LGHNA and CDR2 YNFKEQ. The CDR3 totals 15 residues. V lost 4 bases and J 0 bases, leaving 10 bases between the germline ends. CDR3 amino acids: CASSPRGASYNEQFF. CDR3 nucleotides: TGTGCCAGCAGCCCCCGGGGGGCCTCCTACAATGAGCAGTTCTTC.

The chain combines TRBV2 with TRBJ2-7; D gene uncertain. CDR1 is SNHLY, CDR2 FYNNEI, per germline. The CDR3 runs 12 residues. Trimming stripped 11 bases from V and 0 bases from J, with 11 bases between. The CDR3 loop reads CAGGRSSYEQYV. DNA of the CDR3: TGTGCCGGCGGACGGAGCTCCTACGAGCAGTACGTC.

The rearrangement joins TRBV7-9 to TRBJ1-4; 8 bases map to TRBD1. Germline values: CDR1 SEHNR, CDR2 FQNEAQ (reference sequence). CDR3 size: 15 residues. J was trimmed by 6 bases and V by 5 bases; bases with no gene match: 8. The CDR3: CASSHGDRKYEKLFF. Here the CDR3 DNA reads TGTGCCAGCAGCCACGGGGACAGGAAGTATGAAAAACTGTTTTTT.

The rearrangement joins TRBV28 to TRBJ2-7; TRBD2 matches 11 bases. Germline-derived CDR1 and CDR2 are MDHEN and SYDVKM. V trimming: 4 bases; J trimming: 0 bases; junction bases outside the gene matches: 5. This CDR3 has 16 amino acids. The CDR3 reads CASSSRLAGTSYEQYF. CDR3 coding DNA: TGTGCCAGCAGTTCTCGACTAGCGGGAACCTCCTACGAGCAGTACTTC.

This chain connects TRBV6-1 to TRBJ1-2; 7 bases align to TRBD1. Per germline, CDR1 MNHNS and CDR2 SASEGT. The ends lost 7 bases at V and 3 bases at J; junction bases unmatched: 5. The CDR3 consists of 13 residues. CDR3 in DNA: TGTGCCAGCAACGCCGGGACAGACTATGGCTACACCTTC. As protein: CASNAGTDYGYTF.

The rearrangement joins TRBV28 to TRBJ1-5, with 9 bases lining up with TRBD1. Germline lookup yields CDR1 MDHEN and CDR2 SYDVKM. V gave up 8 bases and J gave up 4 bases; unmatched junction bases: 9. The CDR3 consists of 15 residues. The CDR3 spells CASVPGQGRNQPQHF. CDR3 DNA: TGTGCCAGCGTCCCGGGACAGGGTAGGAATCAGCCCCAGCATTTT. The variable domain in full, completed from reference TRBV28 and TRBJ1-5, reads DVKVTQSSRYLVKRTGEKVFLECVQDMDHENMFWYRQDPGLGLRLIYFSYDVKMKEKGDIPEGYSVSREKKERFSLILESASTNQTSMYLCASVPGQGRNQPQHFGDGTRLSIL.

This clone was observed a single time. V and J are TRBV30 and TRBJ1-6; TRBD1 matches 10 bases. The CDR3 contains 15 residues. V shed 1 base and J 9 bases; nucleotides not matched to a gene: 6. The V gene's germline CDR1 is GTSNPN and CDR2 SVGIG (reference sequence). CDR3 amino acids: CAWSGQGAFGSPLHF. The CDR3 DNA follows: TGTGCCTGGAGTGGACAGGGGGCCTTCGGTTCACCCCTCCACTTT.

The chain carries TRBV5-8 and TRBJ1-1; D possibly corresponds to TRBD1 (6 bases). Germline V gives CDR1 SGHTS, CDR2 YDEGEE. This CDR3 is built from 16 residues. With 4 bases removed from V and 8 bases from J, the gap between germline ends came to 24 bases. CDR3 DNA sequence: TGTGCCAGCAGCGGGCGGCCGGGACAAGGGGACTTAGAAGCTTTCTTT. This sequence encodes CASSGRPGQGDLEAFF.

This clone has only a few counts. The V call is TRBV29-1, the J call TRBJ1-2; 10 positions match TRBD1. Germline values: CDR1 SQVTM, CDR2 ANQGSEA. This CDR3 spans 13 amino acids. Germline trimming cut 7 bases from V and 6 bases from J; bases unmatched to any gene: 8. The CDR3 spells CSAPGQGENGYTF. The CDR3, as DNA: TGCAGCGCCCCCGGACAGGGGGAAAATGGCTACACCTTC. The entire variable domain, with the rest obtained from reference TRBV29-1 and TRBJ1-2, is as follows: SAVISQKPSRDICQRGTSLTIQCQVDSQVTMMFWYRQQPGQSLTLIATANQGSEATYESGFVIDKFPISRPNLTFSTLTVSNMSPEDSSIYLCSAPGQGENGYTFGSGTRLTVV.

The gene calls are TRBV7-3 and TRBJ1-2; D is unclear. The germline V gene has CDR1 SGHTA and CDR2 FQGTGA. The CDR3 contains 18 residues. The ends were cut back, 5 bases at V and 1 base at J, with 23 bases in the middle. CDR3 residues: CASSPTPRGKDFNYGYTF. In DNA, the CDR3 is TGTGCCAGCAGCCCAACCCCGCGGGGAAAGGACTTTAACTATGGCTACACCTTC. The full variable domain, its missing parts supplied by reference TRBV7-3 and TRBJ1-2, is GAGVSQTPSNKVTEKGKYVELRCDPISGHTALYWYRQSLGQGPEFLIYFQGTGAADDSGLPNDRFFAVRPEGSVSTLKIQRTERGDSAVYLCASSPTPRGKDFNYGYTFGSGTRLTVV.

The chain combines TRBV5-4 with TRBJ2-3; 10 bases are a match to TRBD2. There are 16 residues in the CDR3. Germline values: CDR1 SGHNT, CDR2 YYREEE (reference sequence). V lost 1 base, J lost 6 bases, and 8 bases stayed unmatched. CDR3 protein: CASSLRLAGAPDTQYF. CDR3 DNA sequence: TGTGCCAGCAGCTTGCGGCTAGCGGGAGCCCCGGATACGCAGTATTTT.

CDR3: CASSLGAGGTNEQYF. The CDR3 bases are TGTGCCAGCAGCTTGGGAGCGGGAGGCACCAACGAGCAGTACTTC. The rearrangement links TRBV7-2 to TRBJ2-7, with 9 bases aligning to TRBD2. Per the germline V gene, CDR1 is SGHTA and CDR2 is FQGNSA. The CDR3 extends over 15 amino acids. The V segment lost 3 bases and the J segment 5 bases; nucleotides outside the gene matches: 8.

The chain couples TRBV18 to TRBJ1-1, with D tentatively TRBD1 (5 bases). Germline V lookup: CDR1 KGHSH, CDR2 LQKENI. V was cut by 2 bases and J by 8 bases, with 6 bases left in between. There are 11 residues in the CDR3. CDR3 bases: TGTGCCAGCTCACCATACAGGGAAGCTTTCTTT. This sequence encodes CASSPYREAFF. Together with reference TRBV18 and TRBJ1-1, the CDR3 gives the full variable domain: NAGVMQNPRHLVRRRGQEARLRCSPMKGHSHVYWYRQLPEEGLKFMVYLQKENIIDESGMPKERFSAEFPKEGPSILRIQQVVRGDSAAYFCASSPYREAFFGQGTRLTVV.

V and J are TRBV5-1 and TRBJ2-6, with a tentative D call TRBD2 (5 bases). The CDR3 totals 20 residues. The germline V and J ends were trimmed by 1 base and 0 bases, with 20 bases remaining between them. Germline-derived CDR1 and CDR2 are SGHRS and YFSETQ. CDR3 amino acids: CASSLFPLTGSPSGANVLTF. CDR3 DNA: TGCGCCAGCAGCTTGTTCCCCTTGACGGGGTCCCCCTCTGGGGCCAACGTCCTGACTTTC.

The CDR3 region is CAIRPSGTLGAYNEQFF. CDR3 coding DNA: TGTGCCATCAGGCCCTCAGGAACATTGGGGGCCTACAATGAGCAGTTCTTC. J is TRBJ2-1 and V is TRBV10-3; either TRBD1 or TRBD2 may fit D (5 bases each). This CDR3 comprises 17 residues. V was trimmed by 6 bases and J by 2 bases, leaving 20 bases between them. Germline assignment: CDR1 ENHRY and CDR2 SYGVKD.

The rearrangement joins TRBV23-1 to TRBJ1-5; D is ambiguous. TRBV23-1 belongs to the ORF category, with a function that is uncertain. This CDR3 comprises 16 residues. V gave up 0 bases and J gave up 2 bases, with 11 bases separating them. This CDR3 is CASSQSWTEGNQPQHF. In DNA form, the CDR3 reads TGCGCCAGCAGTCAATCTTGGACGGAGGGCAATCAGCCCCAGCATTTT.

This chain connects TRBV7-9 to TRBJ2-7; 12 positions agree with TRBD2. Germline trimming cut 5 bases from V and 0 bases from J; bases unmatched to any gene: 14. CDR1 is SEHNR and CDR2 is FQNEAQ in the germline V gene (reference sequence). The CDR3 loop spans 19 amino acids. The CDR3 nucleotides read TGTGCCAGCAGCCCTACAGGGGGGCTGACTAGCGGGAGCTCCTACGAGCAGTACTTC. Translated: CASSPTGGLTSGSSYEQYF. The full variable domain, its missing parts supplied by reference TRBV7-9 and TRBJ2-7, is DTGVSQNPRHKITKRGQNVTFRCDPISEHNRLYWYRQTLGQGPEFLTYFQNEAQLEKSRLLSDRFSAERPKGSFSTLEIQRTEQGDSAMYLCASSPTGGLTSGSSYEQYFGPGTRLTVT.